These 7 T cell receptor beta chains were sequenced from one sample in a study of blood T cell repertoires in COVID-19. Measured with immunoSEQ multiplex PCR; TCRdb has only the in-frame clones, and not every one. Here the sample spans 190,000 or so clones, 89% being singletons. The sequenced material came from PBMCs or T cells enriched from blood (not recorded which). These receptors were obtained from a woman younger than 35 who had recovered from COVID-19.

This clone was counted a single time. The junction differs from germline at one of its ends, possibly a read error. Other nucleotide sequences from this sample produce the same CDR3. The V gene is TRBV5-1, the J gene TRBJ2-7; D gene uncertain. Germline V CDR1 and CDR2: SGHRS, YFSETQ. This CDR3 contains 11 residues. The DNA for the CDR3 is TGCGCCAGCAGCTTGGGGTACGAGCAATACTTC. Translated: CASSLGYEQYF.

The genes are TRBV7-2 and TRBJ1-6; 7 bases agree with TRBD1. Germline lookup yields CDR1 SGHTA and CDR2 FQGNSA. V was clipped by 1 base and J by 6 bases; unmatched bases: 3. The CDR3 consists of 15 residues. The DNA for the CDR3 is TGTGCCAGCAGCTTAGGCGGGACAGCTAATTCACCCCTCCACTTT. Its translation is CASSLGGTANSPLHF.

The CDR3 nucleotides read TGTGCCAGCAGTCCCGGGACAAGTGCCTACGAGCAGTACTTC. Its protein is CASSPGTSAYEQYF. The J gene is TRBJ2-7, the V gene TRBV28, with D possibly TRBD1 on 6 matching bases. V was pared by 5 bases and J by 2 bases, with 13 bases between. Germline CDR1 MDHEN, CDR2 SYDVKM. The CDR3 is made up of 14 amino acids.

The J gene is TRBJ2-2, the V gene TRBV12-5; 9 bases agree with TRBD1. The germline V gene has CDR1 LGHNT and CDR2 FRNRAP. V was pared by 1 base and J by 4 bases, with 7 bases of the junction left unmatched. The CDR3 is 17 residues long. This chain's CDR3 is CASGLGGGTGITGELFF. The CDR3 DNA is TGTGCTAGTGGTTTGGGAGGCGGGACAGGGATCACCGGGGAGCTGTTTTTT.

This chain joins TRBV2 and TRBJ1-5; 7 bases are a match to TRBD1. Germline CDR1 reads SNHLY; CDR2 reads FYNNEI. CDR3 size: 15 residues. Germline trimming cut 7 bases from V and 6 bases from J; bases unmatched to any gene: 12. In nucleotides, the CDR3 is TGTGCCAGCAAATTCGACCGGACAGGATCTCAGCCCCAGCATTTT. Protein sequence: CASKFDRTGSQPQHF.

The J gene is TRBJ1-1, the V gene TRBV7-6, with D uncertain. Germline assignment: CDR1 SGHVS and CDR2 FNYEAQ. There are 14 residues in the CDR3. Deletions cut 9 bases from V and 4 bases from J, with 18 bases between. DNA of the CDR3: TGTGCCAGTACACCTACGGCGGCGGGCACTGAAGCTTTCTTT. Its translation is CASTPTAAGTEAFF.

The rearrangement links TRBV27 to TRBJ1-1; D possibly corresponds to TRBD1 (6 bases). Looked up from germline, CDR1 is MNHEY and CDR2 is SMNVEV (reference sequence). Trimming cost V 5 bases and J 0 bases, with 16 bases left between them. CDR3 length: 16 residues. CDR3 bases: TGTGCCAGCAGTCTAACAGGGCCTGAAATGAACACTGAAGCTTTCTTT. It translates to CASSLTGPEMNTEAFF.